The 29 T cell receptor beta chains below were found in one sample sequenced in a study of cytomegalovirus exposure and HLA in healthy donors. The PCR was carried out with 60 Vbeta primers and 13 Jbeta primers. The protocol was immunoSEQ multiplex PCR, while the TCRdb copy is restricted to in-frame clones and leaves out a portion. The sample has about 180,000 clones, 72% seen once. Sequencing was carried out using PBMCs. These receptors were obtained from a human donor in good health.

J is TRBJ2-1 and V is TRBV4-1; 8 bases align to TRBD1. Per germline, CDR1 MGHRA and CDR2 YSYEKL. CDR3 length: 16 amino acids. Trimming removed 3 bases from V and 4 bases from J; junction bases left unmatched: 8. The CDR3 region has the DNA TGCGCCAGCAGCCAGACCCGGACAGGGCGTTACAATGAGCAGTTCTTC. This translates into CASSQTRTGRYNEQFF.

V is TRBV19 and J is TRBJ1-2; 7 bases are a match to TRBD1. Germline V lookup: CDR1 LNHDA, CDR2 SQIVND (reference sequence). The CDR3 extends over 14 amino acids. Trimming took 7 bases from V and 5 from J; bases not matched to a gene: 10. CDR3 DNA sequence: TGTGCCAGTATCCCAGCAGGGGGGAGTTATGGCTACACCTTC. It encodes CASIPAGGSYGYTF.

To note about this clone: Distinct nucleotide sequences in the sample also encode this CDR3. The chain recombines TRBV2 with TRBJ2-1; 8 bases match TRBD1. The CDR3 length is 13 residues. Germline CDR1 reads SNHLY; CDR2 reads FYNNEI. V lost 7 bases to trimming and J lost 7 bases; unmatched junction nucleotides: 6. In DNA, the CDR3 is TGTGCCAGCAAGCCAGGGGGCTTTAATGAGCAGTTCTTC. Its translation is CASKPGGFNEQFF.

CDR3 protein: CASSQGGNYGYTF. CDR3 sequence (DNA): TGTGCCAGCAGCCAAGGAGGGAACTATGGCTACACCTTC. The chain is built from TRBV4-2 and TRBJ1-2; the D is unclear. Trimming took off 1 base at V and 2 bases at J, with 5 bases between the two ends. The CDR3 sequence is 13 residues long. Germline V gene sequence: CDR1 LGHNA, CDR2 YNFKEQ.

This chain uses TRBV6-5 with TRBJ2-7; 7 bases are shared with TRBD1. The CDR3 sequence is 12 residues long. V was clipped by 7 bases and J by 1 base; unmatched bases: 1. Germline V lookup: CDR1 MNHEY, CDR2 SVGAGI. In DNA, the CDR3 is TGTGCCAGCATGGACAGGTCCTACGAGCAGTACTTC. Protein product: CASMDRSYEQYF.

The chain couples TRBV5-1 to TRBJ1-3, with unresolved D. The length of the CDR3 is 16 residues. Trimming left V 0 bases short and J 1 base short, with 11 bases between. Germline CDR1 is SGHRS and CDR2 is YFSETQ. CDR3 sequence reads: CASSLDAGSSGNTIYF. CDR3 DNA sequence: TGCGCCAGCAGCTTGGATGCGGGGTCGTCTGGAAACACCATATATTTT.

This sequence joins TRBV2 and TRBJ1-2; maybe TRBD1 (6 bases). The CDR3 runs 14 residues. With 4 bases removed from V and 7 bases from J, the gap between germline ends came to 16 bases. The V gene's germline CDR1 is SNHLY and CDR2 FYNNEI. CDR3 bases: TGTGCCAGCAGTGGGGAAAGGGGGGGAGGTGGCTACACCTTC. Translated, it gives CASSGERGGGGYTF.

This rearrangement joins TRBV7-6 to TRBJ2-3; 7 bases fit TRBD1. This CDR3 has 15 residues. The V gene end was trimmed by 3 bases and the J gene end by 2 bases; junction bases not matched to a gene: 5. Per the germline V gene, CDR1 is SGHVS and CDR2 is FNYEAQ. The CDR3 spells CASSLVQGDTDTQYF. In DNA, the CDR3 is TGTGCCAGCAGCTTGGTCCAGGGGGACACAGATACGCAGTATTTT.

The chain recombines TRBV4-1 with TRBJ1-1, with a tentative D call TRBD1 (6 bases). The V gene's germline CDR1 is MGHRA and CDR2 YSYEKL. Trimming took 5 bases from V and 4 from J, leaving 23 bases between them. This CDR3 has 17 residues. The CDR3 loop is CASSSRPPQGSTTEAFF. The CDR3 DNA reads as TGCGCCAGCAGCTCAAGACCACCACAGGGTTCGACCACTGAAGCTTTCTTT.

This chain links TRBV5-1 with TRBJ2-1; maybe TRBD2 (5 bases). The germline V gene has CDR1 SGHRS and CDR2 YFSETQ. Trimming cost V 0 bases and J 2 bases, with 15 bases left between them. The CDR3 totals 17 residues. CDR3 in DNA: TGCGCCAGCAGCTTGGCCCCGGGTTTGAGGGCCTACAATGAGCAGTTCTTC. Its protein is CASSLAPGLRAYNEQFF.

This clone occurred once. This rearrangement joins TRBV2 to TRBJ1-2, with D perhaps TRBD1 (5 bases). The V end was cut by 2 bases, the J end by 3 bases, with 16 bases between. Germline CDR1 SNHLY, CDR2 FYNNEI. This CDR3 is 16 amino acids long. In DNA form, the CDR3 reads TGTGCCAGCAGTGAAAATCGGGGGAGCAGCGACTATGGCTACACCTTC. Amino acid sequence: CASSENRGSSDYGYTF.

V is TRBV11-2 and J is TRBJ2-3, with 9 bases aligning to TRBD2. CDR1 is SGHAT and CDR2 is FQNNGV in the germline V gene. With 3 bases clipped from V and 6 bases from J, the junction kept 7 bases outside the gene matches. The length of the CDR3 is 15 residues. CDR3 in amino acids: CASSLGLAGPDTQYF. The DNA for the CDR3 is TGTGCCAGCAGCTTGGGCCTAGCGGGGCCCGATACGCAGTATTTT.

The V and J genes are TRBV2 and TRBJ2-7; 12 positions agree with TRBD2. The germline V gene has CDR1 SNHLY and CDR2 FYNNEI. The V segment lost 5 bases and the J segment 6 bases; nucleotides outside the gene matches: 8. The CDR3 consists of 15 residues. DNA of the CDR3: TGTGCCAGCAGTCCCTTGACTAGCGGGGGAGGCGAGCAGTACTTC. Its protein product is CASSPLTSGGGEQYF.

The rearrangement uses TRBV11-2 and TRBJ2-4, with D possibly TRBD1 on 5 matching bases. With 2 bases removed from V and 4 bases from J, the gap between germline ends came to 18 bases. The CDR3 has 17 amino acids. From germline, CDR1 is SGHAT and CDR2 FQNNGV. The CDR3, as DNA: TGTGCCAGCAGCTTATTAGGGGTCAGGTCAGCTAAAAACATTCAGTACTTC. Translated, it gives CASSLLGVRSAKNIQYF. Full variable domain (rest looked up from reference TRBV11-2 and TRBJ2-4): EAGVAQSPRYKIIEKRQSVAFWCNPISGHATLYWYQQILGQGPKLLIQFQNNGVVDDSQLPKDRFSAERLKGVDSTLKIQPAKLEDSAVYLCASSLLGVRSAKNIQYFGAGTRLSVL.

This sequence joins TRBV7-9 and TRBJ1-4; 8 nucleotides line up with TRBD1. The CDR3 sequence is 13 residues long. Per germline, CDR1 SEHNR and CDR2 FQNEAQ (reference sequence). J was trimmed by 12 bases and V by 4 bases; bases with no gene match: 7. As DNA, the CDR3 is TGTGCCAGCAGCTCGGGGGAGGACAGGGAACTGTTTTTT. Translated, it gives CASSSGEDRELFF.

As DNA, the CDR3 is TGTGCCAGCAGCTTAGGAACTAGCGGGGGGGCTTACGAGCAGTACTTC. Translating it yields CASSLGTSGGAYEQYF. This chain joins TRBV11-2 and TRBJ2-7; 13 bases line up with TRBD2. V was pared by 1 base and J by 4 bases, with 4 bases of the junction left unmatched. Germline lookup yields CDR1 SGHAT and CDR2 FQNNGV. This CDR3 has 16 residues.

This clone appeared a few times. This sequence joins TRBV5-1 and TRBJ1-6; D uncertain. This CDR3 is built from 16 residues. Germline CDR1 SGHRS, CDR2 YFSETQ. The V gene lost 1 base and the J gene lost 6 bases, with 14 bases spanning the gap. The CDR3 here is CASSLTGLGFNSPLHF. The CDR3 coding sequence is TGCGCCAGCAGCTTGACCGGACTGGGGTTTAATTCACCCCTCCACTTT. Looking up the rest from reference TRBV5-1 and TRBJ1-6 gives the full variable domain: KAGVTQTPRYLIKTRGQQVTLSCSPISGHRSVSWYQQTPGQGLQFLFEYFSETQRNKGNFPGRFSGRQFSNSRSEMNVSTLELGDSALYLCASSLTGLGFNSPLHFGNGTRLTVT.

The chain couples TRBV5-1 to TRBJ1-4, with D unresolved. This CDR3 contains 15 residues. V was trimmed by 0 bases and J by 8 bases, leaving 14 bases between them. Germline assignment: CDR1 SGHRS and CDR2 YFSETQ. This CDR3 is CASSLAGSGGEKLFF. CDR3 nucleotide sequence: TGCGCCAGCAGCTTGGCGGGCAGTGGAGGGGAAAAACTGTTTTTT. The entire variable domain, with the rest obtained from reference TRBV5-1 and TRBJ1-4, is as follows: KAGVTQTPRYLIKTRGQQVTLSCSPISGHRSVSWYQQTPGQGLQFLFEYFSETQRNKGNFPGRFSGRQFSNSRSEMNVSTLELGDSALYLCASSLAGSGGEKLFFGSGTQLSVL.

This clone was seen a handful of times. This chain connects TRBV4-1 to TRBJ2-5; 7 positions agree with TRBD1. The CDR3 totals 13 residues. Germline CDR1 MGHRA, CDR2 YSYEKL. The V segment lost 4 bases and the J segment 4 bases; nucleotides outside the gene matches: 3. The CDR3 sequence is CASSRGGVETQYF. The CDR3 coding sequence is TGCGCCAGCAGCCGAGGGGGCGTAGAGACCCAGTACTTC.

The J gene is TRBJ1-6, the V gene TRBV9; 8 bases agree with TRBD1. The CDR3 is 15 residues long. Germline CDR1 and CDR2: SGDLS and YYNGEE. The V and J ends lost 4 bases and 7 bases, in that order; junction bases with no gene match: 7. The CDR3 DNA follows: TGTGCCAGCAGCACCCGGACAGGGATGAATTCACCCCTCCACTTT. This codes for CASSTRTGMNSPLHF.

The chain couples TRBV10-3 to TRBJ1-6; TRBD1 is a possible D gene (5 bases). Germline V CDR1 and CDR2: ENHRY, SYGVKD. Between the trimmed V and J ends, which lost 11 bases and 0 bases, there was a span of 11 bases. The CDR3 is 14 amino acids. As DNA, the CDR3 is TGTGCCTCACGGGGGAACTCCTATAATTCACCCCTCCACTTT. It yields the protein CASRGNSYNSPLHF.

This clone was observed once. This chain connects TRBV6-5 to TRBJ2-7; the D is unclear. This CDR3 region has 13 residues. V was cut by 0 bases and J by 7 bases, with 10 bases left in between. Germline CDR1 MNHEY, CDR2 SVGAGI. The CDR3 sequence is CASSYSNGWEQYF. For the CDR3, the DNA is TGTGCCAGCAGTTACTCGAACGGGTGGGAGCAGTACTTC.

V gene TRBV5-4 combines with J gene TRBJ2-3; D is undetermined. Germline CDR1 SGHNT, CDR2 YYREEE (reference sequence). This CDR3 is 13 amino acids long. The germline V and J ends were trimmed by 1 base and 5 bases, with 8 bases remaining between them. CDR3 coding DNA: TGTGCCAGCAGCTTGACCCTAGGAGATACGCAGTATTTT. It is translated as CASSLTLGDTQYF.

This chain connects TRBV30 to TRBJ2-7, with D unresolved. CDR3 length: 16 amino acids. Germline V gene data show CDR1 as GTSNPN and CDR2 as SVGIG (reference sequence). V lost 1 base, J lost 6 bases, and 22 bases lay in between. DNA for the CDR3: TGTGCCTGGAGTGGAAACGAGGATTCCCTACAAGGCGAGCAGTACTTC. Its translation: CAWSGNEDSLQGEQYF.

The genes are TRBV11-2 and TRBJ1-1, with D perhaps TRBD1 (5 bases). Germline V lookup: CDR1 SGHAT, CDR2 FQNNGV. The CDR3 has 14 residues. Trimming cost V 0 bases and J 6 bases, with 11 bases left between them. CDR3 protein: CASSLEQVTAEAFF. DNA for the CDR3: TGTGCCAGCAGCTTAGAGCAGGTGACAGCTGAAGCTTTCTTT.

V and J are TRBV19 and TRBJ2-1, with 11 bases identical to TRBD2. CDR3 length: 16 amino acids. V was pared by 1 base and J by 7 bases, with 6 bases of the junction left unmatched. Germline loops: CDR1 LNHDA, CDR2 SQIVND (reference sequence). The CDR3: CASSIGLAGGPNEQFF. The CDR3 DNA follows: TGTGCCAGTAGTATAGGATTAGCGGGGGGGCCTAATGAGCAGTTCTTC.

The chain uses TRBV18 and TRBJ1-4; D gene uncertain. The CDR3 consists of 14 residues. V was cut by 3 bases and J by 7 bases, with 12 bases left in between. The V gene's germline CDR1 is KGHSH and CDR2 LQKENI. As DNA, the CDR3 is TGTGCCAGCTCACCGGACTTCCTGGGTGAAAAACTGTTTTTT. Its translation: CASSPDFLGEKLFF.

This clone has more than one count but fewer than ten. Germline is not matched at one junction end, which may reflect a read error. The rearrangement joins TRBV18 to TRBJ2-7, with D tentatively TRBD2 (6 bases). Germline V gene data show CDR1 as KGHSH and CDR2 as LQKENI. The CDR3 runs 14 residues. CDR3 loop: CASSPNRDPPGRGF. In DNA form, the CDR3 reads TGTGCCAGCTCACCCAACCGGGACCCCCCCGGGCGGGGCTTC.

V usage is TRBV5-6 and J usage is TRBJ1-2, with TRBD1 matching 10 bases. Germline V gene sequence: CDR1 SGHDT, CDR2 YYEEEE. The CDR3 covers 14 residues. With V trimmed by 4 bases and J by 8 bases, 8 bases remained unmatched. The CDR3 nucleotides are TGTGCCAGCAGCGGGACAGGGGTGGTCGTCGGCTACACCTTC. Translated: CASSGTGVVVGYTF.